The 31 T cell receptor beta chains given below trace back to one sample, sequenced in a study of blood T cell repertoires in COVID-19. TCRdb's table, derived via immunoSEQ multiplex PCR, lists solely in-frame clones and lacks some. The data contain more than 85,000 clones, approximately 89% of them singletons. Material for sequencing was peripheral blood. The receptors originated from a human donor in a cohort sampled during active COVID-19.

This rearrangement joins TRBV7-9 to TRBJ1-1, with D unresolved. Trimming stripped 8 bases from V and 6 bases from J, with 13 bases between. Germline CDR1 and CDR2: SEHNR and FQNEAQ (reference sequence). The CDR3 contains 12 residues. Written as DNA, the CDR3 is TGTGCCAGCTTGTATTCCGGGGCTGAAGCTTTCTTT. Its translation is CASLYSGAEAFF.

The chain is built from TRBV6-6 and TRBJ1-3; 7 positions match TRBD1. Per germline, CDR1 MNHNY and CDR2 SVGAGI (reference sequence). CDR3 length equals 15 residues. V lost 5 bases to trimming and J lost 7 bases; unmatched junction nucleotides: 11. CDR3 in amino acids: CASSKLTGLGNTIYF. CDR3 nucleotides: TGTGCCAGCAGTAAACTGACAGGGCTAGGGAACACCATATATTTT.

This clone was seen only once. The chain has TRBV4-2 and TRBJ1-3; D unclear. V shed 3 bases and J shed 0 bases, with 9 bases lying between them. CDR1 and CDR2 (germline): LGHNA, YNFKEQ. The CDR3 runs to 15 residues. CDR3 protein: CASSHREPSGNTIYF. The DNA of the CDR3 is TGTGCCAGCAGCCATAGGGAGCCCTCTGGAAACACCATATATTTT.

This clone has more than one count but fewer than ten. The chain recombines TRBV6-6 with TRBJ2-1; perhaps TRBD2 as D (6 bases). Trimming took 6 bases from V and 7 from J, leaving 10 bases between them. Germline lookup yields CDR1 MNHNY and CDR2 SVGAGI (reference sequence). The CDR3 contains 12 residues. The CDR3 DNA is TGTGCCAGCAGCCTGGAGGGGAATGAGCAGTTCTTC. Protein: CASSLEGNEQFF.

V usage is TRBV18 and J usage is TRBJ1-1, with 7 nucleotides matching TRBD1. The CDR3 length is 12 residues. The J segment lost 11 bases and the V segment lost 5 bases, leaving 8 bases of the junction unmatched. Germline V gene lookup returns CDR1 KGHSH and CDR2 LQKENI. The CDR3 DNA is TGTGCCAGCTCATCCGACAGGGCCGAGGCTTTCTTT. Its protein product is CASSSDRAEAFF.

The chain recombines TRBV12-3 or TRBV12-4 with TRBJ2-5; perhaps TRBD1 as D (6 bases). The CDR3 has 12 amino acids. Trimming removed 8 bases from V and 7 bases from J, with 14 bases in between. CDR3 amino acids: CASGTNIGTQYF. In DNA form, the CDR3 reads TGTGCCAGCGGGACAAATATCGGGACCCAGTACTTC.

This chain uses TRBV6-5 with TRBJ2-7; D remains ambiguous. CDR3 length equals 13 residues. Germline V gene lookup returns CDR1 MNHEY and CDR2 SVGAGI. With 2 bases removed from V and 2 bases from J, the gap between germline ends came to 7 bases. The CDR3 DNA follows: TGTGCCAGCAGTTACGCCGGTACCTACGAGCAGTACTTC. Translation: CASSYAGTYEQYF.

This sequence joins TRBV7-2 and TRBJ1-5, with D possibly matching TRBD1 (5 bases). The CDR3 loop spans 14 amino acids. Trimming stripped 1 base from V and 5 bases from J, with 9 bases between. CDR1 and CDR2 from the germline V gene are SGHTA and FQGNSA. In DNA, the CDR3 is TGTGCCAGCAGCTTAGGGCGGGGGTATCAGCCCCAGCATTTT. As protein: CASSLGRGYQPQHF.

This clone was counted between two and nine times. The rearrangement links TRBV7-2 to TRBJ1-1, with unresolved D. The ends were cut back, 6 bases at V and 1 base at J, with 12 bases in the middle. Germline V CDR1 and CDR2: SGHTA, FQGNSA. This CDR3 has 14 amino acids. CDR3 amino acids: CASSNQGRNTEAFF. CDR3 DNA sequence: TGTGCCAGCAGTAACCAAGGGAGGAACACTGAAGCTTTCTTT.

This chain joins TRBV12-3 or TRBV12-4 and TRBJ1-5, with a possible D match to TRBD1 (6 bases). The CDR3 sequence is 13 residues long. Trimming pared 2 bases from V and 4 bases from J, leaving 6 bases between. The CDR3 spells CASSLTGNQPQHF. The CDR3 DNA is TGTGCCAGCAGTTTAACAGGGAATCAGCCCCAGCATTTT.

This clone was recorded once. The chain employs TRBV28 and TRBJ1-6, with D possibly matching TRBD1 (6 bases). V lost 4 bases to trimming and J lost 5 bases, with 12 bases between them. The CDR3 is made up of 15 amino acids. The germline gives CDR1 MDHEN, CDR2 SYDVKM. The CDR3 region is CASSWGQSDNSPLHF. DNA for the CDR3: TGTGCCAGCAGTTGGGGGCAGTCCGATAATTCACCCCTCCACTTT.

The chain uses TRBV3-1 (or the pseudogene TRBV3-2) and TRBJ1-3, with 7 positions matching TRBD1. With 4 bases clipped from V and 3 bases from J, the junction kept 3 bases outside the gene matches. CDR1 and CDR2 (germline): LGHDT, YNNKEL (reference sequence). The length of the CDR3 is 14 residues. The CDR3 nucleotides are TGTGCCAGCAGCCGCGACAGGGTTGGAAACACCATATATTTT. Translation: CASSRDRVGNTIYF.

This clone was observed a handful of times. The J gene is TRBJ1-6, the V gene TRBV7-9; D possibly corresponds to TRBD1 (6 bases). The CDR3 runs 16 residues. In germline, CDR1 is SEHNR, CDR2 FQNEAQ (reference sequence). Trimming took 1 base from V and 6 from J, leaving 13 bases between them. The CDR3, as DNA: TGTGCCAGCAGCTTAGGCCGACAGGCGGGTAATTCACCCCTCCACTTT. Its protein is CASSLGRQAGNSPLHF.

This chain links TRBV2 with TRBJ2-3; TRBD2 agrees at 7 bases. The CDR3 runs to 15 residues. Germline V gives CDR1 SNHLY, CDR2 FYNNEI. Unmatched junction bases numbered 6, after V lost 6 bases and J lost 0 bases. This CDR3 reads CASRELASSTDTQYF. Written as DNA, the CDR3 is TGTGCCAGCAGAGAACTAGCGAGTAGCACAGATACGCAGTATTTT. Full variable domain (outside the CDR3, taken from reference TRBV2 and TRBJ2-3): EPEVTQTPSHQVTQMGQEVILRCVPISNHLYFYWYRQILGQKVEFLVSFYNNEISEKSEIFDDQFSVERPDGSNFTLKIRSTKLEDSAMYFCASRELASSTDTQYFGPGTRLTVL.

This chain joins TRBV18 and TRBJ1-1; TRBD1 matches at 7 bases. This CDR3 is built from 15 residues. Germline CDR1 KGHSH, CDR2 LQKENI. V shed 1 base and J 6 bases; nucleotides not matched to a gene: 8. The CDR3 coding sequence is TGTGCCAGCTCACCACAGTCAAGGGGGCCCCCTGAAGCTTTCTTT. Its protein is CASSPQSRGPPEAFF. Supplemented by reference TRBV18 and TRBJ1-1, the full variable domain reads NAGVMQNPRHLVRRRGQEARLRCSPMKGHSHVYWYRQLPEEGLKFMVYLQKENIIDESGMPKERFSAEFPKEGPSILRIQQVVRGDSAAYFCASSPQSRGPPEAFFGQGTRLTVV.

This chain links TRBV7-2 with TRBJ2-7; TRBD2 matches 9 bases. The V segment lost 3 bases and the J segment 7 bases; nucleotides outside the gene matches: 10. This CDR3 has 15 residues. The germline V gene has CDR1 SGHTA and CDR2 FQGNSA. The DNA of the CDR3 is TGTGCCAGCAGCTTCTCGCGGGGGGGCCGAGGGGAGCAGTACTTC. Its translation: CASSFSRGGRGEQYF.

The V and J genes are TRBV12-3 or TRBV12-4 and TRBJ2-7; TRBD2 matches at 8 bases. Trimming removed 2 bases from V and 5 bases from J; junction bases left unmatched: 2. The CDR3 consists of 13 residues. CDR3 sequence: CASSLRGGDEQYF. CDR3 nucleotides: TGTGCCAGCAGTTTACGGGGGGGGGACGAGCAGTACTTC.

The chain is built from TRBV3-1 (or the pseudogene TRBV3-2) and TRBJ2-2, with 9 bases lining up with TRBD2. The CDR3 is 17 residues long. Germline V gene lookup returns CDR1 LGHDT and CDR2 YNNKEL (reference sequence). J gave up 1 base and V 0 bases, and 3 bases lay outside the gene matches. CDR3 residues: CASSQDGTSKNTGELFF. The CDR3 DNA is TGTGCCAGCAGCCAAGACGGGACTAGCAAGAACACCGGGGAGCTGTTTTTT.

The V and J genes are TRBV11-3 and TRBJ2-5; TRBD2 matches 11 bases. The ends lost 5 bases at V and 4 bases at J; junction bases unmatched: 3. Germline values: CDR1 SGHNT, CDR2 YENEEA. The CDR3 contains 14 residues. The chain's CDR3 is CASSASGGRETQYF. The DNA of the CDR3 is TGTGCCAGCAGCGCTAGCGGGGGGAGAGAGACCCAGTACTTC.

The chain joins TRBV11-3 to TRBJ1-2; 7 nucleotides match TRBD1. Germline V lookup: CDR1 SGHNT, CDR2 YENEEA. V gave up 2 bases and J gave up 9 bases; unmatched junction bases: 6. This CDR3 is built from 13 residues. The CDR3: CASSLRGPGSYTF. CDR3 coding DNA: TGTGCCAGCAGCTTAAGGGGGCCAGGGAGCTACACCTTC.

V usage is TRBV5-1 and J usage is TRBJ2-7, with a possible D match to TRBD1 (6 bases). V lost 3 bases to trimming and J lost 6 bases, with 7 bases between them. Germline CDR1 reads SGHRS; CDR2 reads YFSETQ. This CDR3 comprises 11 residues. The CDR3 here is CASSSDSEQYF. The CDR3 DNA reads as TGCGCCAGCAGCTCGGACAGCGAGCAGTACTTC.

The genes are TRBV7-8 and TRBJ1-5, with D hard to call. This CDR3 contains 13 residues. Germline V gives CDR1 SGHVS, CDR2 FQNEAQ. V was pared by 8 bases and J by 5 bases, with 13 bases between. CDR3 region: CASALWADQPQHF. DNA of the CDR3: TGTGCCAGCGCCCTTTGGGCCGATCAGCCCCAGCATTTT. Filled out from reference TRBV7-8 and TRBJ1-5, the complete variable domain reads GAGVSQSPRYKVAKRGQDVALRCDPISGHVSLFWYQQALGQGPEFLTYFQNEAQLDKSGLPSDRFFAERPEGSVSTLKIQRTQQEDSAVYLCASALWADQPQHFGDGTRLSIL.

Comment on this clone: Other DNA sequences in this sample translate to the same CDR3. The V and J genes are TRBV5-4 and TRBJ2-7, with 8 bases that match TRBD2. This CDR3 has 15 residues. Looked up from germline, CDR1 is SGHNT and CDR2 is YYREEE (reference sequence). Trimming cost V 0 bases and J 0 bases; bases outside gene matches: 2. CDR3 coding DNA: TGTGCCAGCAGCTTGGAAGGACTAGCCTCCTACGAGCAGTACTTC. This translates into CASSLEGLASYEQYF.

The V call is TRBV27, the J call TRBJ1-6; the D is unclear. Germline V gene data show CDR1 as MNHEY and CDR2 as SMNVEV (reference sequence). The CDR3 extends over 14 amino acids. V was cut by 11 bases and J by 7 bases, with 18 bases left in between. CDR3 in DNA: TGTGCCTCCCACATCGGGTCCTTAAATTCACCCCTCCACTTT. This sequence encodes CASHIGSLNSPLHF.

The rearrangement links TRBV5-1 to TRBJ2-7; the match to TRBD2 covers 8 bases. This CDR3 spans 18 amino acids. The V gene's germline CDR1 is SGHRS and CDR2 YFSETQ. V was pared by 0 bases and J by 0 bases, with 11 bases of the junction left unmatched. CDR3 protein: CASSLEVSGAPHSYEQYF. CDR3 sequence (DNA): TGCGCCAGCAGCTTGGAAGTTAGCGGGGCCCCCCACTCCTACGAGCAGTACTTC. The variable domain in full, completed from reference TRBV5-1 and TRBJ2-7, reads KAGVTQTPRYLIKTRGQQVTLSCSPISGHRSVSWYQQTPGQGLQFLFEYFSETQRNKGNFPGRFSGRQFSNSRSEMNVSTLELGDSALYLCASSLEVSGAPHSYEQYFGPGTRLTVT.

V usage is TRBV28 and J usage is TRBJ1-1; TRBD1 agrees at 8 bases. Germline V lookup: CDR1 MDHEN, CDR2 SYDVKM. The ends lost 5 bases at V and 2 bases at J; junction bases unmatched: 10. The CDR3 is 16 amino acids. DNA of the CDR3: TGTGCCAGCAGTACCCCGGGCAGGGGGCGAAACACTGAAGCTTTCTTT. Encoded protein: CASSTPGRGRNTEAFF.

The chain is built from TRBV7-2 and TRBJ1-1; the D gene is possibly TRBD1 (6 bases). Germline-derived CDR1 and CDR2 are SGHTA and FQGNSA. The length of the CDR3 is 15 residues. The V end lost 4 bases, the J end lost 0 bases, and 12 bases lay between the germline ends. DNA of the CDR3: TGTGCCAGCAGCTCTACAGGGAACTTGAACACTGAAGCTTTCTTT. Translation gives CASSSTGNLNTEAFF.

V gene TRBV5-1 combines with J gene TRBJ1-1; TRBD1 matches at 8 bases. The CDR3 consists of 15 residues. Looked up from germline, CDR1 is SGHRS and CDR2 is YFSETQ. Trimming at V came to 4 bases and at J to 1 base, leaving 6 bases not matched to a gene. CDR3 protein: CASSLLTGENTEAFF. In DNA, the CDR3 is TGCGCCAGCAGCCTACTGACAGGGGAGAACACTGAAGCTTTCTTT.

This rearrangement joins TRBV5-4 to TRBJ1-2; 10 nucleotides match TRBD1. CDR3 length: 15 amino acids. CDR1 and CDR2 (germline): SGHNT, YYREEE (reference sequence). Trimming removed 4 bases from V and 4 bases from J; junction bases left unmatched: 7. CDR3 in DNA: TGTGCCAGCAGCCATGGACAGGGGGTGATCTATGGCTACACCTTC. Protein: CASSHGQGVIYGYTF.

The chain couples TRBV30 to TRBJ1-3, with no clear D. The V end lost 3 bases, the J end lost 4 bases, and 10 bases lay between the germline ends. The CDR3 sequence is 13 residues long. Germline CDR1 reads GTSNPN; CDR2 reads SVGIG (reference sequence). DNA for the CDR3: TGTGCCTGGAGACCAGCGGGAGGAAACACCATATATTTT. Protein product: CAWRPAGGNTIYF.

The chain joins TRBV6-6 to TRBJ2-1; 7 nucleotides line up with TRBD2. The CDR3 has 16 amino acids. The germline gives CDR1 MNHNY, CDR2 SVGAGI (reference sequence). Trimming cost V 0 bases and J 0 bases; bases outside gene matches: 2. Here the CDR3 DNA reads TGTGCCAGCAGTTACTCGGGCGGGAGCTCCTACAATGAGCAGTTCTTC. It encodes CASSYSGGSSYNEQFF.